This T cell receptor (beta chain) was sequenced for a study of T cells after yellow fever vaccination. TCRdb fed the 5' RACE reads into MiXCR, producing one record per CDR3 protein. The top ten hold about 14% of the sample, which has just under 600,000 distinct CDR3 sequences, roughly 14% seen once. The study, taken as a whole, reports: Subsequent booster samples again held most clones from primary vaccination (less than 98% CD4, about 85% CD8). FACS-sorted repertoires could contain abundant clonotypes contaminating from the bulk population.

A remark on this clonotype: Its antigen is still unknown.

V gave up 0 bases and J gave up 5 bases; unmatched junction bases: 6. Germline assignment: CDR1 SGDLS and CDR2 YYNGEE. The CDR3 runs to 15 residues. Source: PBMCs, taken on the day of the yellow fever booster vaccination. This chain connects TRBV9 to TRBJ2-5, with 8 bases matching TRBD2. This sequence originates from a man aged 25-45 years who received the YFV17D yellow fever vaccine. CDR3 protein: CASSVVAGGGETQYF. CDR3 DNA sequence: TGTGCCAGCAGCGTAGTCGCGGGAGGTGGGGAGACCCAGTACTTC.